The 27 T cell receptor beta chains reported below all come from one sample, sequenced in a study of Graves' ophthalmopathy and Graves' hyperthyroidism. The study amplified TCR beta CDR3 regions using RNA transcripts. Scientists carried out first-round RT-PCR using HTBI primers and then a second-round multiplex PCR. Using its own MiXCR run on the multiplex PCR reads, TCRdb lists one record per CDR3 protein. The profile shows 650,000 to 800,000 distinct CDR3 sequences, just over 40% of them singletons. The sequencing input was peripheral blood. The receptor set was obtained from an adult man with Graves' ophthalmopathy.

This clonotype was seen many times. V and J are TRBV7-9 and TRBJ1-6; D is perhaps TRBD1 (5 bases). With 1 base removed from V and 5 bases from J, the gap between germline ends came to 9 bases. Looked up from germline, CDR1 is SEHNR and CDR2 is FQNEAQ (reference sequence). This CDR3 comprises 15 residues. The CDR3: CASSLGGLDNSPLHF. For the CDR3, the DNA is TGTGCCAGCAGCTTAGGGGGGTTGGATAATTCACCCCTCCACTTT.

Many counts were recorded for this clonotype. The V gene is TRBV9, the J gene TRBJ2-7; 9 bases map to TRBD1. Looked up from germline, CDR1 is SGDLS and CDR2 is YYNGEE. Trimming took 4 bases from V and 2 from J; bases not matched to a gene: 4. This CDR3 has 14 residues. The CDR3 bases are TGTGCCAGCAGCTCCAGACAGGGGGCCTACGAGCAGTACTTC. Translating gives CASSSRQGAYEQYF.

Concerning this clonotype: This may be a read error: a much more frequent sequence differs by one nucleotide. This chain links TRBV5-1 with TRBJ1-2, with TRBD1 matching over 8 bases. The CDR3 is 14 residues long. The germline gives CDR1 SGHRS, CDR2 YFSETQ. With 7 bases clipped from V and 8 bases from J, the junction kept 13 bases outside the gene matches. The CDR3 DNA is TGCGCCAGCGGCCGGGACCGGACAGGGTCAGGCTACACCTTC. It translates to CASGRDRTGSGYTF.

Concerning this clonotype itself: Germline and junction disagree at one end, which may indicate a read error. The chain uses TRBV25-1 and TRBJ1-3; D gene uncertain. The germline V gene has CDR1 MGHDK and CDR2 SYGVNS. This CDR3 is built from 16 residues. This CDR3 is CASSFTSGYLGSTIYF. For the CDR3, the DNA is TGTGCCAGCAGTTTTACCTCAGGTTACCTCGGAAGCACCATATATTTT. Looking up the rest from reference TRBV25-1 and TRBJ1-3 gives the full variable domain: EADIYQTPRYLVIGTGKKITLECSQTMGHDKMYWYQQDPGMELHLIHYSYGVNSTEKGDLSSESTVSRIRTEHFPLTLESARPSHTSQYLCASSFTSGYLGSTIYFGEGSWLTVV.

To note about this clonotype: Being one base from a much bigger clone, this may be a read error. This chain links TRBV19 with TRBJ2-5, with 8 bases that match TRBD1. V shed 7 bases, J shed 6 bases, and the junction held 7 bases outside the gene matches. CDR3 length: 13 amino acids. Germline loops: CDR1 LNHDA, CDR2 SQIVND (reference sequence). CDR3 protein: CASTQGGLKTQYF. The CDR3, as DNA: TGTGCCAGTACACAGGGGGGCCTGAAGACCCAGTACTTC. Complete variable domain (other parts from reference TRBV19 and TRBJ2-5): DGGITQSPKYLFRKEGQNVTLSCEQNLNHDAMYWYRQDPGQGLRLIYYSQIVNDFQKGDIAEGYSVSREKKESFPLTVTSAQKNPTAFYLCASTQGGLKTQYFGPGTRLLVL.

In regard to this clonotype: This CDR3 fails to terminate in the conserved phenylalanine or tryptophan, so it likely reflects a read error. The limits of the CDR3 on the DNA are not certain, so only TCRdb's listed CDR3 is given. The CDR3 loop reads CASSRLTS. This sequence joins TRBV14 and TRBJ1-6. From its first to its last residue, the CDR3 has 8 amino acids. The germline gives CDR1 SGHDN, CDR2 FVKESK.

CDR3 loop: CASGRLNEKLFF. CDR3 bases: TGTGCCAGCGGCAGATTAAATGAAAAACTGTTTTTT. The V call is TRBV6-5, the J call TRBJ1-4; D is unclear. The CDR3 contains 12 residues. The germline CDR1 and CDR2 sequences are MNHEY and SVGAGI. Trimming took 8 bases from V and 5 from J, leaving 9 bases between them.

Concerning this clonotype: A read error may explain this, as a much larger clone is one base away. The chain links TRBV7-3 to TRBJ2-2, with TRBD2 identical over 10 bases. This CDR3 comprises 15 residues. The ends lost 9 bases at V and 6 bases at J; junction bases unmatched: 10. The germline V gene has CDR1 SGHTA and CDR2 FQGTGA. The CDR3 spells CARSQQGLASGELFF. The CDR3 nucleotides read TGTGCCAGAAGCCAACAGGGACTAGCGTCCGGGGAGCTGTTTTTT.

The CDR3 protein is CASSPLGRGHGYTF. CDR3 nucleotides: TGTGCCAGCAGCCCACTCGGAAGGGGGCATGGCTACACCTTC. This chain connects TRBV7-6 to TRBJ1-2, with TRBD1 identical over 7 bases. The CDR3 is made up of 14 amino acids. The V and J ends lost 5 bases and 6 bases, in that order; junction bases with no gene match: 9. Germline V lookup: CDR1 SGHVS, CDR2 FNYEAQ.

This clonotype appeared many times. The V gene is TRBV9, the J gene TRBJ1-5; unclear D gene. From germline, CDR1 is SGDLS and CDR2 YYNGEE. CDR3 size: 15 residues. The V end was cut by 5 bases, the J end by 1 base, with 13 bases between. DNA of the CDR3: TGTGCCAGCAGTCCTTCGGACGGGAGCAATCAGCCCCAGCATTTT. It specifies CASSPSDGSNQPQHF.

The chain couples TRBV10-2 to TRBJ2-5; D is tentatively TRBD1 or TRBD2 (5 bases each). V was trimmed by 5 bases and J by 11 bases, leaving 24 bases between them. Germline V gives CDR1 WSHSY, CDR2 SAAADI. CDR3 length equals 15 residues. CDR3 sequence: CASSQSGTSVREQYF. CDR3 DNA sequence: TGCGCCAGCAGTCAATCCGGGACCTCGGTGAGGGAGCAGTACTTC.

This clonotype was picked up a small number of times. This sequence joins TRBV2 and TRBJ2-2, with 8 nucleotides matching TRBD1. CDR3 length equals 13 residues. With 7 bases clipped from V and 4 bases from J, the junction kept 2 bases outside the gene matches. From germline, CDR1 is SNHLY and CDR2 FYNNEI. CDR3 DNA: TGTGCCAGCACAGGGGGCGCCACCGGGGAGCTGTTTTTT. It is translated as CASTGGATGELFF.

At least ten counts were recorded for this clonotype. The chain links TRBV11-2 to TRBJ1-2, with D tentatively TRBD1 (6 bases). Trimming removed 2 bases from V and 6 bases from J, with 7 bases in between. CDR3 length: 12 residues. Looked up from germline, CDR1 is SGHAT and CDR2 is FQNNGV. This CDR3 is CASSLRGDGYTF. The CDR3 DNA reads as TGTGCCAGCAGCTTAAGGGGGGATGGCTACACCTTC.

V gene TRBV12-3 or TRBV12-4 combines with J gene TRBJ1-1, with TRBD1 matching over 7 bases. The CDR3 extends over 14 amino acids. J gave up 5 bases and V 5 bases, and 8 bases lay outside the gene matches. The CDR3 region is CASSQETGLTEAFF. CDR3 in DNA: TGTGCCAGCAGTCAAGAGACAGGGTTGACTGAAGCTTTCTTT.

In this sample, this clonotype turned up a few times. J is TRBJ1-1 and V is TRBV28, with D unresolved. Germline-derived CDR1 and CDR2 are MDHEN and SYDVKM. V shed 6 bases and J shed 4 bases, with 15 bases lying between them. The CDR3 extends over 14 amino acids. In DNA, the CDR3 is TGTGCCAGCAGCATACGCCCGGTAGGCACTGAAGCTTTCTTT. Its translation is CASSIRPVGTEAFF.

At least ten counts were recorded for this clonotype. J is TRBJ1-5 and V is TRBV2, with D tentatively TRBD1 (6 bases). V was clipped by 6 bases and J by 7 bases, with 16 bases between them. Germline V lookup: CDR1 SNHLY, CDR2 FYNNEI. The CDR3 consists of 14 residues. CDR3 coding DNA: TGTGCCAGCAGCGTAAACAGGGATACCCAGCCCCAGCATTTT. Translating gives CASSVNRDTQPQHF.

The CDR3 is CASSQDKFLEQYF. Written as DNA, the CDR3 is TGCGCCAGCAGCCAAGACAAGTTCCTTGAGCAGTACTTC. V and J are TRBV4-1 and TRBJ2-7; unclear D gene. This CDR3 has 13 amino acids. The germline V gene encodes CDR1 MGHRA and CDR2 YSYEKL. The V end was cut by 0 bases, the J end by 7 bases, with 10 bases between.

There are many counts of this clonotype. V gene TRBV10-3 combines with J gene TRBJ2-7; 10 nucleotides align to TRBD1. Germline V lookup: CDR1 ENHRY, CDR2 SYGVKD. V lost 4 bases and J lost 2; bases outside the gene matches: 2. The length of the CDR3 is 14 residues. Here the CDR3 reads CAISVGQGAYEQYF. The CDR3 DNA sequence: TGTGCCATCAGTGTTGGACAGGGGGCCTACGAGCAGTACTTC.

This clonotype was recorded at least ten times. The chain combines TRBV29-1 with TRBJ1-2; D is uncertain. The V gene lost 8 bases and the J gene lost 5 bases, with 12 bases spanning the gap. The CDR3 contains 11 residues. Per germline, CDR1 SQVTM and CDR2 ANQGSEA. This CDR3 is CSSWEGYGYTF. The CDR3 DNA is TGCAGCTCTTGGGAGGGTTATGGCTACACCTTC.

This clonotype has only a few counts. The gene calls are TRBV10-3 and TRBJ1-5; 7 nucleotides align to TRBD1. CDR3 size: 15 residues. CDR1 and CDR2 (germline): ENHRY, SYGVKD. After removal of 10 bases from V and 2 bases from J, the junction contained 11 bases not matched to a gene. Written as DNA, the CDR3 is TGTGCCAGCATTAGGACAGGTGAAGGCAATCAGCCCCAGCATTTT. This codes for CASIRTGEGNQPQHF.

The chain couples TRBV10-3 to TRBJ2-7, with 14 bases aligning to TRBD2. Germline values: CDR1 ENHRY, CDR2 SYGVKD. This CDR3 comprises 17 residues. V was pared by 6 bases and J by 2 bases, with 9 bases of the junction left unmatched. The CDR3 sequence: CAIRLGLAGGTPYEQYF. The CDR3 DNA reads TGTGCCATCAGACTCGGACTAGCGGGAGGCACTCCCTACGAGCAGTACTTC.

Concerning this clonotype: At one end, the junction sequence differs from germline, possibly due to a read error. V and J are TRBV13 and TRBJ2-5, with a tentative D call TRBD1 (6 bases). The CDR3 consists of 16 residues. From germline, CDR1 is PRHDT and CDR2 FYEKMQ (reference sequence). The CDR3 sequence is CANSSLGVTRGETQYF. The CDR3 coding sequence is TGTGCCAACAGCTCATTGGGCGTCACCAGGGGAGAGACCCAGTACTTC.

The rearrangement uses TRBV10-3 and TRBJ2-5; unclear D gene. Trimming took 10 bases from V and 3 from J, leaving 12 bases between them. The CDR3 has 12 residues. The germline V gene has CDR1 ENHRY and CDR2 SYGVKD. CDR3 sequence (DNA): TGTGCCAGCACGGCAGCCGAAGAGACCCAGTACTTC. Encoded protein: CASTAAEETQYF.

Only a few counts were recorded for this clonotype. V gene TRBV6-1 combines with J gene TRBJ2-7, with a possible D match to TRBD2 (6 bases). The CDR3 is 13 amino acids. Trimming stripped 5 bases from V and 7 bases from J, with 15 bases between. CDR1 is MNHNS and CDR2 is SASEGT in the germline V gene. Here the CDR3 DNA reads TGTGCCAGCAGTCTGGATCCTGCGGGGGAGCAGTACTTC. Translation gives CASSLDPAGEQYF.

V gene TRBV29-1 combines with J gene TRBJ1-1; tentative D call: TRBD1 (6 bases). The CDR3 has 11 residues. Trimming removed 6 bases at V and 8 bases at J, with 13 bases between. Looked up from germline, CDR1 is SQVTM and CDR2 is ANQGSEA. The CDR3 DNA is TGCAGCGTACCTACAGGGACCGAAGCTTTCTTT. Translated, it gives CSVPTGTEAFF.

Ten or more counts support this clonotype. The chain's CDR3 is CASSVGDRFPEAFF. Written as DNA, the CDR3 is TGTGCCAGCAGCGTAGGGGACAGGTTCCCTGAAGCTTTCTTT. The V call is TRBV9, the J call TRBJ1-1; 8 nucleotides agree with TRBD1. With 0 bases clipped from V and 6 bases from J, the junction kept 4 bases outside the gene matches. The CDR3 extends over 14 amino acids. CDR1 is SGDLS, CDR2 YYNGEE, per germline. Drawing the rest from reference TRBV9 and TRBJ1-1, the complete variable domain is DSGVTQTPKHLITATGQRVTLRCSPRSGDLSVYWYQQSLDQGLQFLIQYYNGEERAKGNILERFSAQQFPDLHSELNLSSLELGDSALYFCASSVGDRFPEAFFGQGTRLTVV.

This clonotype was found many times. As DNA, the CDR3 is TGTGCCAGCAGAGCCGGGAGGGACGAGCAGTACTTC. This codes for CASRAGRDEQYF. The rearrangement links TRBV6-6 to TRBJ2-7; TRBD2 matches at 8 bases. V dropped 6 bases and J dropped 5; count of bases not matched to a gene: 3. CDR3 length: 12 amino acids. CDR1 is MNHNY and CDR2 is SVGAGI in the germline V gene (reference sequence).